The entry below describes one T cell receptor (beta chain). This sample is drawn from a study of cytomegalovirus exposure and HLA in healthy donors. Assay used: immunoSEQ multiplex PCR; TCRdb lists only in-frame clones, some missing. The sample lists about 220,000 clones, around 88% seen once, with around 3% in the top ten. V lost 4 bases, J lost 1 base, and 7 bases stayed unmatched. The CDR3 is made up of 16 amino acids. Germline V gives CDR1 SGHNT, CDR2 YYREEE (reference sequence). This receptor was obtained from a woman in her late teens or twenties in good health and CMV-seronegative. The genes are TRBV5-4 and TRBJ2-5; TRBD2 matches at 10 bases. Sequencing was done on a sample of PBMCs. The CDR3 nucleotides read TGTGCCAGCAGCCCTCCGGGACTAGCGAGCCAAGAGACCCAGTACTTC. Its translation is CASSPPGLASQETQYF.